This TCR beta chain stems from a study of human T cells and chemical hapten exposure. CDR1 and CDR2 from the germline V gene are MNHEY and SVGAGI. Between the trimmed V and J ends, which lost 7 bases and 4 bases, there was a span of 13 bases. CDR3 length: 13 residues. Time point indicated: patch test 3, about 24 weeks after DPC sensitization. Treatment meaning: therapeutic diphenylcyclopropenone sensitization with weekly scalp DPC. Within the library, unique molecular identifiers were attached to each individual cDNA molecule. Authors' analysis steps: A per-sample median of 95,638 TCRs was observed, with counts ranging from roughly 20,000 to 750,000. TCRdb ran MiXCR on the RACE reads and lists one entry per CDR3 protein. These V and J calls rely on TCRdb rather than the paper's analysis. The sample holds about 160,000 distinct CDR3 sequences, about a quarter seen once. This clonotype appeared a few times.

Specimen: whole blood, collected in connection with sensitization to the hapten diphenylcyclopropenone (DPC). The gene calls are TRBV6-5 and TRBJ1-1, with a weak D call TRBD1 (6 bases). This sequence originates from a woman aged 18-29 years with alopecia areata. Some clones in this sample may be carry-over from other donors' samples. CDR3 sequence reads: CASTTGYSTEAFF. The CDR3 nucleotides are TGTGCCAGCACAACAGGGTATAGCACTGAAGCTTTCTTT.